This T cell receptor (beta chain) appears in the sequencing data of a study of T cells in Graves' hyperthyroidism and ophthalmopathy. For the study at large: Prior to any treatment, at the point of initial diagnosis, peripheral blood was collected. Findings of the study overall: Blood shared most expanded thyroid clonotypes above 0.001.

TCR beta CDR3 regions were amplified from RNA transcripts. The TCR CDR3 first-round RT-PCR relied on the HTBI primer set. TCRdb used MiXCR to reprocess the multiplex PCR reads, holding one entry per CDR3 protein. Among around 450,000 distinct CDR3 sequences listed, approximately 13% were seen once. As regards this clonotype: No antigen is known for it.

CDR3 length equals 11 residues. Germline loops: CDR1 MGHRA, CDR2 YSYEKL. Diagnosis of hyperthyroidism was new in patients aged 18 to 65, and its duration was under 2 months. Together with thyroid ultrasound, orbital computed tomography, serum thyroxine and TRAb, clinical symptoms were used for diagnoses. The sample was blood. The clonotype originates from a woman under 30 with Graves' hyperthyroidism. The chain links TRBV4-1 to TRBJ1-2, with 7 bases matching TRBD1. CDR3 bases: TGCGCTATACAGGGGAACTATGGCTACACCTTC. Encoded protein: CAIQGNYGYTF.